This entry lists 6 T cell receptor beta chains sequenced from one sample in a study of cytomegalovirus exposure and HLA in healthy donors. TCRdb keeps only in-frame clones here, not all; method: immunoSEQ multiplex PCR. The profile covers some 150,000 clones, with approximately 89% appearing a single time and about 2.5% taken by the ten largest. Sequencing was carried out using PBMCs. These TCRs come from a man between 18 and 35 years old in good health and CMV-seropositive.

The chain recombines TRBV5-4 with TRBJ1-1; the D gene is possibly TRBD1 (5 bases). The germline V gene has CDR1 SGHNT and CDR2 YYREEE (reference sequence). This CDR3 has 15 amino acids. The V gene lost 4 bases and the J gene lost 1 base, with 14 bases spanning the gap. Written as DNA, the CDR3 is TGTGCCAGCAGCCCCTGGGGCCCCGGGAACACTGAAGCTTTCTTT. Its translation: CASSPWGPGNTEAFF.

This clone was seen once. V and J are TRBV7-2 and TRBJ2-1; 8 bases map to TRBD2. Germline loops: CDR1 SGHTA, CDR2 FQGNSA. J lost 5 bases, V lost 5 bases, and 8 bases had no gene match. The CDR3 runs to 15 residues. CDR3 region: CASSQLAAGNNEQFF. Here the CDR3 DNA reads TGTGCCAGCAGCCAACTAGCGGCTGGGAACAATGAGCAGTTCTTC.

The chain links TRBV28 to TRBJ1-1, with 10 positions matching TRBD1. The V gene end was trimmed by 0 bases and the J gene end by 5 bases; junction bases not matched to a gene: 9. Germline CDR1 and CDR2: MDHEN and SYDVKM. CDR3 length equals 17 residues. For the CDR3, the DNA is TGTGCCAGCAGTTTATGGGACAGGGGGGTCGGAGTAACTGAAGCTTTCTTT. Translation gives CASSLWDRGVGVTEAFF.

The genes are TRBV7-9 and TRBJ1-2, with 7 bases fitting TRBD1. Germline assignment: CDR1 SEHNR and CDR2 FQNEAQ (reference sequence). The CDR3 covers 14 residues. Unmatched junction bases numbered 3, after V lost 1 base and J lost 4 bases. The CDR3 spells CASSLGTGLYGYTF. CDR3 coding DNA: TGTGCCAGCAGCTTAGGGACAGGACTCTATGGCTACACCTTC. Using reference TRBV7-9 and TRBJ1-2 for the parts outside the CDR3, the full variable domain is DTGVSQNPRHKITKRGQNVTFRCDPISEHNRLYWYRQTLGQGPEFLTYFQNEAQLEKSRLLSDRFSAERPKGSFSTLEIQRTEQGDSAMYLCASSLGTGLYGYTFGSGTRLTVV.

This chain connects TRBV12-5 to TRBJ2-1; 7 nucleotides agree with TRBD2. The CDR3 is made up of 14 amino acids. The V and J ends lost 3 bases and 8 bases, in that order; junction bases with no gene match: 7. Germline loops: CDR1 LGHNT, CDR2 FRNRAP. The CDR3 is CASGFGGLVDEQFF. CDR3 sequence (DNA): TGTGCTAGTGGTTTCGGGGGGTTGGTCGATGAGCAGTTCTTC. The whole variable domain, remainder taken from reference TRBV12-5 and TRBJ2-1, is DARVTQTPRHKVTEMGQEVTMRCQPILGHNTVFWYRQTMMQGLELLAYFRNRAPLDDSGMPKDRFSAEMPDATLATLKIQPSEPRDSAVYFCASGFGGLVDEQFFGPGTRLTVL.

The chain is built from TRBV14 and TRBJ2-7, with a possible D match to TRBD2 (5 bases). V gave up 5 bases and J gave up 3 bases, with 17 bases separating them. Germline CDR1 is SGHDN and CDR2 is FVKESK. The CDR3 length is 15 residues. The chain's CDR3 is CASSSRDRNFYEQYF. CDR3 coding DNA: TGTGCCAGCAGCTCCCGGGATAGGAACTTCTACGAGCAGTACTTC.